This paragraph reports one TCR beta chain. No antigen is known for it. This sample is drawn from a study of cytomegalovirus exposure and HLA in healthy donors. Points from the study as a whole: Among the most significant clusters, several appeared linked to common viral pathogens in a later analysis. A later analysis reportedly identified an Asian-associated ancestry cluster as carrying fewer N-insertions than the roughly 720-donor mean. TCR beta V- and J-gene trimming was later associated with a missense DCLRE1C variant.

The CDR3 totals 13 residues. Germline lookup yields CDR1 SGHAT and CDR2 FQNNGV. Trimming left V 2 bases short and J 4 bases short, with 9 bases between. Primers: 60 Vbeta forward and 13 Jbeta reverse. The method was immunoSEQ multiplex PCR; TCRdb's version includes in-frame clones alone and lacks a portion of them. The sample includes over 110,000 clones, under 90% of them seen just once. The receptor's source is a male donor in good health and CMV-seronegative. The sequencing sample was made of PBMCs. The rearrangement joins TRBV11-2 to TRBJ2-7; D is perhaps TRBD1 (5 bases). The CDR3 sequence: CASSLQTAYEQYF. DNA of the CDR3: TGTGCCAGCAGCTTACAGACAGCATACGAGCAGTACTTC.